The 3 T cell receptor beta chains below were found in one sample sequenced in a study of OX40 agonist ivuxolimab in advanced cancers. Generated by immunoSEQ multiplex PCR, the TCRdb table keeps only in-frame clones and is missing some. The sample holds about 39,000 clones, about 90% seen once. The material was CD4+ or CD8+ T cells sorted from blood, obtained in a trial of the OX40 agonist ivuxolimab. Source of these receptors: an adult with an advanced solid tumor such as melanoma, head and neck, liver or kidney cancer.

This clone was seen just once. The chain carries TRBV10-3 and TRBJ2-3; no reliable D call. The germline gives CDR1 ENHRY, CDR2 SYGVKD. V lost 3 bases, J lost 0 bases, and 7 bases lay in between. CDR3 size: 14 residues. CDR3 DNA sequence: TGTGCCATCAGTGACCAGAAGAGCACAGATACGCAGTATTTT. It yields the protein CAISDQKSTDTQYF.

The V gene is TRBV11-3, the J gene TRBJ2-1; possible D gene TRBD2, 6 bases. V lost 5 bases and J lost 15, with 14 bases in between. The CDR3 contains 11 residues. The germline V gene encodes CDR1 SGHNT and CDR2 YENEEA. CDR3 loop: CASSPLLGGFF. The CDR3 DNA reads as TGTGCCAGCAGCCCGCTACTGGGAGGGTTCTTC.

J is TRBJ2-4 and V is TRBV19; no firm D call. Trimming took 3 bases from V and 0 from J, leaving 3 bases between them. Per the germline V gene, CDR1 is LNHDA and CDR2 is SQIVND (reference sequence). The CDR3 is 13 amino acids. The CDR3 loop is CASSILAKNIQYF. The DNA of the CDR3 is TGTGCCAGTAGTATCTTAGCCAAAAACATTCAGTACTTC.